This T cell receptor beta chain derives from a study of blood T cell repertoires in COVID-19. Study information: PBMCs, B-cell-depleted T cells, or T cells provided the cDNA or gDNA that made up the material.

Germline-derived CDR1 and CDR2 are MNHEY and SMNVEV (reference sequence). The ends lost 6 bases at V and 2 bases at J; junction bases unmatched: 7. There are 15 residues in the CDR3. The assay was immunoSEQ multiplex PCR, and TCRdb's table has in-frame clones only and misses some. The table records roughly 290,000 clones, 70% to 90% of them present only once. Cohort 3 donors were reported recovered after two negative PCRs, clearance, or symptom resolution. The source of this sequence is a man aged 25-40 years who had recovered from COVID-19. The chain is built from TRBV27 and TRBJ1-5; TRBD1 matches 7 bases. The material sequenced was PBMCs or T cells enriched from blood (not recorded which). The CDR3, as DNA: TGTGCCAGCAGGGAGGGGGCGCTCGGCAATCAGCCCCAGCATTTT. It translates to CASREGALGNQPQHF.